A single sample is the source of the 13 T cell receptor beta chains below, sequenced in a study of T cells in localized non-small cell lung cancer. Some clones are missing from TCRdb's copy, which holds only in-frame ones; the method was immunoSEQ multiplex PCR. Among roughly 84,000 clones, roughly 91% were seen once, and the ten largest hold around a fifth. Sequencing used peripheral blood, obtained before any cancer treatment. The receptor source for this set is a woman aged 35 to 70 with stage I squamous cell lung carcinoma.

The chain is built from TRBV14 and TRBJ1-1, with 9 bases that match TRBD1. The germline CDR1 and CDR2 sequences are SGHDN and FVKESK. V lost 8 bases to trimming and J lost 5 bases; unmatched junction nucleotides: 9. The CDR3 sequence is 14 residues long. The CDR3, as DNA: TGTGCCAGCGCCCGGGACAGGGTTTTTACTGAAGCTTTCTTT. As protein: CASARDRVFTEAFF.

J is TRBJ1-5 and V is TRBV5-1; 9 nucleotides align to TRBD1. This CDR3 spans 14 amino acids. Germline CDR1 reads SGHRS; CDR2 reads YFSETQ. Trimming at V came to 2 bases and at J to 4 bases, leaving 1 base not matched to a gene. This chain's CDR3 is CASSLGTGNQPQHF. The DNA for the CDR3 is TGCGCCAGCAGCTTAGGGACAGGGAATCAGCCCCAGCATTTT.

The chain joins TRBV6-5 to TRBJ2-3; 8 positions match TRBD1. Trimming removed 6 bases from V and 1 base from J; junction bases left unmatched: 6. Germline V CDR1 and CDR2: MNHEY, SVGAGI. This CDR3 has 15 residues. The CDR3 spells CASSRAGQGTDTQYF. Written as DNA, the CDR3 is TGTGCCAGCAGCCGCGCGGGACAGGGCACAGATACGCAGTATTTT.

J is TRBJ1-1 and V is TRBV5-6, with D uncertain. Trimming stripped 4 bases from V and 1 base from J, with 8 bases between. The CDR3 has 13 amino acids. Germline CDR1 reads SGHDT; CDR2 reads YYEEEE. The chain's CDR3 is CASSAYKNTEAFF. In nucleotides, the CDR3 is TGTGCCAGCAGCGCTTACAAGAACACTGAAGCTTTCTTT.

This clone has a handful of counts. This CDR3 reads CASTYSGGYSPLHF. The CDR3 DNA reads as TGTGCCAGCACCTACTCCGGGGGTTATTCACCCCTCCACTTT. V gene TRBV5-6 combines with J gene TRBJ1-6; possible D gene TRBD1, 5 bases. The ends were cut back, 6 bases at V and 8 bases at J, with 15 bases in the middle. Germline V gene lookup returns CDR1 SGHDT and CDR2 YYEEEE. The CDR3 extends over 14 amino acids.

The chain links TRBV30 to TRBJ1-1, with a tentative D call TRBD1 (6 bases). The CDR3 has 12 residues. V lost 0 bases and J lost 10, with 12 bases in between. From germline, CDR1 is GTSNPN and CDR2 SVGIG (reference sequence). The chain's CDR3 is CAWSVPQGGAFF. The CDR3 nucleotides read TGTGCCTGGAGTGTACCACAGGGCGGAGCTTTCTTT. The full variable domain, in which reference TRBV30 and TRBJ1-1 provide the parts outside the CDR3, is SQTIHQWPATLVQPVGSPLSLECTVEGTSNPNLYWYRQAAGRGLQLLFYSVGIGQISSEVPQNLSASRPQDRQFILSSKKLLLSDSGFYLCAWSVPQGGAFFGQGTRLTVV.

The V call is TRBV5-1, the J call TRBJ2-5; maybe TRBD2 (6 bases). The germline CDR1 and CDR2 sequences are SGHRS and YFSETQ. CDR3 length: 15 residues. Trimming removed 0 bases at V and 2 bases at J, with 11 bases between. CDR3 DNA: TGCGCCAGCAGCTTGGACCTAGCGCCACAAGAGACCCAGTACTTC. Its protein is CASSLDLAPQETQYF.

The rearrangement joins TRBV6-1 to TRBJ1-2; a possible D gene is TRBD1 (5 bases). Germline V gene sequence: CDR1 MNHNS, CDR2 SASEGT. The ends were cut back, 7 bases at V and 4 bases at J, with 16 bases in the middle. CDR3 size: 14 residues. This CDR3 reads CASTIHGAGYGYTF. DNA for the CDR3: TGTGCCAGCACCATCCATGGGGCCGGCTATGGCTACACCTTC.

The chain joins TRBV7-9 to TRBJ1-2; 7 bases fit TRBD1. The length of the CDR3 is 15 residues. With V trimmed by 1 base and J by 8 bases, 10 bases remained unmatched. CDR1 and CDR2 from the germline V gene are SEHNR and FQNEAQ (reference sequence). CDR3 protein: CASSLEGGGRGGYTF. The CDR3, as DNA: TGTGCCAGCAGCTTAGAAGGAGGGGGCCGAGGGGGCTACACCTTC.

This rearrangement joins TRBV18 to TRBJ2-1, with D maybe TRBD1 (6 bases). Germline-derived CDR1 and CDR2 are KGHSH and LQKENI. V shed 3 bases and J shed 5 bases, with 14 bases lying between them. The CDR3 totals 15 residues. CDR3 sequence: CASSPMTGVDNEQFF. Here the CDR3 DNA reads TGTGCCAGCTCACCCATGACAGGAGTAGACAATGAGCAGTTCTTC.

This chain uses TRBV6-6 with TRBJ1-3; 9 bases match TRBD1. CDR1 and CDR2 from the germline V gene are MNHNY and SVGAGI (reference sequence). The CDR3 contains 14 residues. V shed 7 bases, J shed 7 bases, and the junction held 8 bases outside the gene matches. The CDR3 bases are TGTGCCAGCATCCTGGACAGGGGAGGGAACACCATATATTTT. It translates to CASILDRGGNTIYF.

The rearrangement joins TRBV9 to TRBJ1-3; 7 bases are a match to TRBD1. There are 15 residues in the CDR3. V lost 2 bases, J lost 3 bases, and 5 bases stayed unmatched. Germline loops: CDR1 SGDLS, CDR2 YYNGEE. This chain's CDR3 is CASSVTGAGGNTIYF. The CDR3 DNA reads as TGTGCCAGCAGCGTTACAGGGGCTGGTGGAAACACCATATATTTT.

V is TRBV19 and J is TRBJ2-6; D ambiguous. Trimming cost V 3 bases and J 4 bases, with 4 bases left between them. CDR3 length: 13 amino acids. Germline V gene data show CDR1 as LNHDA and CDR2 as SQIVND (reference sequence). CDR3 protein: CASSIPGANVLTF. CDR3 in DNA: TGTGCCAGTAGTATTCCCGGGGCCAACGTCCTGACTTTC.